These 9 T cell receptor beta chains were sequenced from one sample in a study of regulatory T cells in long-lasting Graves disease. Researchers made TCR beta libraries by using iRepertoire HTBI primers and running Arm-PCR on CDR3 regions. TCRdb ran MiXCR on the multiplex PCR reads and lists one entry per CDR3 protein. Of about 470,000 distinct CDR3 sequences in the sample, about 15% were seen once. Time point specified: newly diagnosed GD, antithyroid drugs for less than 3 months. From PBMCs, RNA was extracted and then used to make the TCR library. Another study also made use of these data, one on T cells in Graves' hyperthyroidism and ophthalmopathy.

This specimen consisted of peripheral blood mononuclear cells (PBMCs), obtained at new diagnosis, from a patient treated with antithyroid drugs. These receptors were collected from a woman younger than 45 with Graves disease.

This clonotype occurred once. This rearrangement joins TRBV5-1 to TRBJ2-7, with TRBD2 matching 14 bases. The CDR3 extends over 15 amino acids. Germline trimming cut 4 bases from V and 4 bases from J; bases unmatched to any gene: 4. Germline values: CDR1 SGHRS, CDR2 YFSETQ. CDR3 sequence (DNA): TGCGCCAGCAGCGGGACTAGCGGGAGCAAATACGAGCAGTACTTC. Its translation: CASSGTSGSKYEQYF. The full variable domain, in which reference TRBV5-1 and TRBJ2-7 provide the parts outside the CDR3, is KAGVTQTPRYLIKTRGQQVTLSCSPISGHRSVSWYQQTPGQGLQFLFEYFSETQRNKGNFPGRFSGRQFSNSRSEMNVSTLELGDSALYLCASSGTSGSKYEQYFGPGTRLTVT.

The rearrangement joins TRBV7-9 to TRBJ2-7, with TRBD2 matching 12 bases. The CDR3 consists of 15 residues. V trimming: 5 bases; J trimming: 3 bases; junction bases outside the gene matches: 5. Germline CDR1 reads SEHNR; CDR2 reads FQNEAQ (reference sequence). CDR3 sequence: CASSPLAGGIYEQYF. In DNA, the CDR3 is TGTGCCAGCAGCCCCCTAGCGGGAGGGATCTACGAGCAGTACTTC.

Ten or more counts support this clonotype. The genes are TRBV12-3 or TRBV12-4 and TRBJ2-3, with a possible D match to TRBD1 (5 bases). Trimming shortened V by 6 bases and J by 3 bases, and 19 bases separated the two germline ends. This CDR3 region has 16 residues. CDR3 sequence (DNA): TGTGCCAGCAGCCCGGCAGCCTCCAAGGGGACAGATACGCAGTATTTT. It specifies CASSPAASKGTDTQYF.

This clonotype has ten or more counts. This rearrangement joins TRBV2 to TRBJ2-7, with D possibly being TRBD1 or TRBD2 (5 bases each). CDR1 SNHLY and CDR2 FYNNEI come from the germline V gene. The V end lost 3 bases, the J end lost 3 bases, and 12 bases lay between the germline ends. The CDR3 length is 14 residues. The CDR3, as DNA: TGTGCCAGCAGTGACCGGGGCTCTCGCTACGAGCAGTACTTC. Amino acid sequence: CASSDRGSRYEQYF.

The V call is TRBV5-1, the J call TRBJ1-4; D unresolved. The CDR3 is 16 residues long. Germline assignment: CDR1 SGHRS and CDR2 YFSETQ. Deletions cut 0 bases from V and 5 bases from J, with 14 bases between. Here the CDR3 reads CASSLGREFSNEKLFF. The DNA of the CDR3 is TGCGCCAGCAGCTTGGGACGCGAATTCTCAAATGAAAAACTGTTTTTT. Variable domain in full (rest from reference TRBV5-1 and TRBJ1-4): KAGVTQTPRYLIKTRGQQVTLSCSPISGHRSVSWYQQTPGQGLQFLFEYFSETQRNKGNFPGRFSGRQFSNSRSEMNVSTLELGDSALYLCASSLGREFSNEKLFFGSGTQLSVL.

Only a few counts were recorded for this clonotype. This sequence joins TRBV29-1 and TRBJ1-1; maybe TRBD1 (6 bases). The CDR3 length is 13 residues. Germline V lookup: CDR1 SQVTM, CDR2 ANQGSEA. Deletions cut 4 bases from V and 5 bases from J, with 14 bases between. The DNA for the CDR3 is TGCAGCGTTGTAGGTAGGGGGAGGACTGAAGCTTTCTTT. This codes for CSVVGRGRTEAFF.

With regard to this clonotype: A much larger clonotype is one base distant, so this may be a read error. The chain uses TRBV13 and TRBJ2-7; 10 bases line up with TRBD2. The germline CDR1 and CDR2 sequences are PRHDT and FYEKMQ (reference sequence). The CDR3 contains 15 residues. Trimming took 2 bases from V and 7 from J; bases not matched to a gene: 8. For the CDR3, the DNA is TGTGCCAGCAGCTTACTTCTAGCGGGAGTCAATGAGCAGTACTTC. Encoded protein: CASSLLLAGVNEQYF.

Ten or more counts support this clonotype. V gene TRBV5-1 combines with J gene TRBJ2-3, with 11 positions matching TRBD2. V shed 4 bases and J 3 bases; nucleotides not matched to a gene: 4. CDR1 and CDR2 from the germline V gene are SGHRS and YFSETQ. This CDR3 is 15 amino acids long. The CDR3 sequence is CASSPRLAGTDTQYF. For the CDR3, the DNA is TGCGCCAGCAGCCCTCGACTAGCGGGGACAGATACGCAGTATTTT.

Here the CDR3 reads CASSIAREFHTGELFF. CDR3 nucleotide sequence: TGTGCCAGTAGTATTGCGCGGGAGTTTCACACCGGGGAGCTGTTTTTT. This chain links TRBV19 with TRBJ2-2, with TRBD2 matching over 7 bases. Germline loops: CDR1 LNHDA, CDR2 SQIVND (reference sequence). V was pared by 3 bases and J by 3 bases, with 7 bases of the junction left unmatched. The length of the CDR3 is 16 residues. Complete variable domain (other parts from reference TRBV19 and TRBJ2-2): DGGITQSPKYLFRKEGQNVTLSCEQNLNHDAMYWYRQDPGQGLRLIYYSQIVNDFQKGDIAEGYSVSREKKESFPLTVTSAQKNPTAFYLCASSIAREFHTGELFFGEGSRLTVL.